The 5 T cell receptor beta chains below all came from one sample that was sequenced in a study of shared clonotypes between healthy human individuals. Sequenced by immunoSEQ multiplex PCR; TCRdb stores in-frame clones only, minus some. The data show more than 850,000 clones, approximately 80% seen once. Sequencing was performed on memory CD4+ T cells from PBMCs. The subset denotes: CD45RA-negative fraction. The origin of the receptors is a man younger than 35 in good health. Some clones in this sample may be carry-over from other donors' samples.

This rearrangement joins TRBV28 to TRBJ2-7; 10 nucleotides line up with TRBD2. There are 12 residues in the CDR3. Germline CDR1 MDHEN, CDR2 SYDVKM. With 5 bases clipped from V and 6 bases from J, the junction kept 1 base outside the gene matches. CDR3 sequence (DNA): TGTGCCAGCAGTAGACTAGCGGGCGAGCAGTACTTC. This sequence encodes CASSRLAGEQYF. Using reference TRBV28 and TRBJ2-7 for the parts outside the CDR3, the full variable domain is DVKVTQSSRYLVKRTGEKVFLECVQDMDHENMFWYRQDPGLGLRLIYFSYDVKMKEKGDIPEGYSVSREKKERFSLILESASTNQTSMYLCASSRLAGEQYFGPGTRLTVT.

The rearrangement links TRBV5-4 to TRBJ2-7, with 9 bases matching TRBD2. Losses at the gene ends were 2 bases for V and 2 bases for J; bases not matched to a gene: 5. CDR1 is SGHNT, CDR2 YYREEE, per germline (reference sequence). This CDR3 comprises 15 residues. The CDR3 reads CASSFSGRTAYEQYF. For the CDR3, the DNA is TGTGCCAGCAGCTTCAGCGGGAGGACTGCCTACGAGCAGTACTTC.

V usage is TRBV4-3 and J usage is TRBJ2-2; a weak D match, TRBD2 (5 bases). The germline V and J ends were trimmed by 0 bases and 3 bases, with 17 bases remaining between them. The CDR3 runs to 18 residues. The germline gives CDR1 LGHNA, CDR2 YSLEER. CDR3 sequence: CASSQEPPLEGYTGELFF. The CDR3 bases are TGCGCCAGCAGCCAAGAGCCCCCCCTCGAGGGATACACCGGGGAGCTGTTTTTT.

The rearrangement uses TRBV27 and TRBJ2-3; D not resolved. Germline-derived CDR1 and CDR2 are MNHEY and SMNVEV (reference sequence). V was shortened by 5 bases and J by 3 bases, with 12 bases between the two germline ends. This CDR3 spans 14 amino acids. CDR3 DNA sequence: TGTGCCAGCAGTCCTACCCTGCAAACAGATACGCAGTATTTT. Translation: CASSPTLQTDTQYF.

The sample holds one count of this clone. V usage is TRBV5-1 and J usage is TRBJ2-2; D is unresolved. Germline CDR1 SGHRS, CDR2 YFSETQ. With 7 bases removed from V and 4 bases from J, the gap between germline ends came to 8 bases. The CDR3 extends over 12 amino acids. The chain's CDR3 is CASRASTGELFF. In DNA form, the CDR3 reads TGCGCCAGCCGCGCAAGCACCGGGGAGCTGTTTTTT.